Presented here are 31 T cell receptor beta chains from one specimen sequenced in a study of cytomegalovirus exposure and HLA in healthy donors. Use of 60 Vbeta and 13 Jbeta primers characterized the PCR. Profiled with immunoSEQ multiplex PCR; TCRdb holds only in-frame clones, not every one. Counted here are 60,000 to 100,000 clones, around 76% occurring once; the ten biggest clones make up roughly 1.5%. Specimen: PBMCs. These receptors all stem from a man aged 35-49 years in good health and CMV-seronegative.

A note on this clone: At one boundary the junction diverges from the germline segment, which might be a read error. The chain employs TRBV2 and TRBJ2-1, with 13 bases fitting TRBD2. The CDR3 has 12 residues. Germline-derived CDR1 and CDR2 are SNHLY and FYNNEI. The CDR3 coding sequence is TGCATATCCGGGACTAGCGGGGACAGGCAGTTCTTC. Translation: CISGTSGDRQFF.

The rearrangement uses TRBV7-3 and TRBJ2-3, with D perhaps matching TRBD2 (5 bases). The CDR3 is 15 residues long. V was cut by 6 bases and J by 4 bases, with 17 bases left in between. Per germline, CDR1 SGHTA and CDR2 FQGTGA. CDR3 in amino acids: CASSPGILLADTQYF. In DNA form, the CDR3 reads TGTGCCAGCAGTCCCGGGATCCTCCTAGCAGATACGCAGTATTTT.

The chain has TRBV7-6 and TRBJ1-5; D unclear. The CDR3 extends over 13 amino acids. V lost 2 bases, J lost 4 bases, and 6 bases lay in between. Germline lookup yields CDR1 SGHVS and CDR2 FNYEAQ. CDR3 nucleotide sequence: TGTGCCAGCAGCTTATCGGAGAATCAGCCCCAGCATTTT. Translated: CASSLSENQPQHF.

CDR3 loop: CASSLPLTGYTEAFF. CDR3 sequence (DNA): TGTGCCAGCAGTTTACCGCTGACAGGGTACACTGAAGCTTTCTTT. The chain is built from TRBV28 and TRBJ1-1; TRBD1 aligns across 7 bases. The CDR3 is 15 residues long. Germline loops: CDR1 MDHEN, CDR2 SYDVKM. Trimming took 2 bases from V and 3 from J; bases not matched to a gene: 6.

DNA of the CDR3: TGTGCCAGTAGTATGCAGGGGACGGGGGAGCAGTACTTC. It yields the protein CASSMQGTGEQYF. V is TRBV19 and J is TRBJ2-7; tentatively, D is TRBD1 (6 bases). Germline V gives CDR1 LNHDA, CDR2 SQIVND (reference sequence). The CDR3 has 13 amino acids. Between the trimmed V and J ends, which lost 3 bases and 7 bases, there was a span of 13 bases.

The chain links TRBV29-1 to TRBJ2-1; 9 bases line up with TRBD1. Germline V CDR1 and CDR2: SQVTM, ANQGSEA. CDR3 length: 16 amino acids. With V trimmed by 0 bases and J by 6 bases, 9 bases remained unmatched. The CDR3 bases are TGCAGCGTTGAAGATAACAGGGGGCCGCGTGGCAATGAGCAGTTCTTC. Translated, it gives CSVEDNRGPRGNEQFF.

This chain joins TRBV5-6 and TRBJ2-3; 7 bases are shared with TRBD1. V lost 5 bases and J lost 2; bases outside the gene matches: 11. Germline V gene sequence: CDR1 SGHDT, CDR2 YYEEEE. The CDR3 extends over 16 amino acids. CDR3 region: CASSSSGGGPTDTQYF. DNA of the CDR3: TGTGCCAGCAGTTCTTCAGGGGGTGGGCCCACAGATACGCAGTATTTT.

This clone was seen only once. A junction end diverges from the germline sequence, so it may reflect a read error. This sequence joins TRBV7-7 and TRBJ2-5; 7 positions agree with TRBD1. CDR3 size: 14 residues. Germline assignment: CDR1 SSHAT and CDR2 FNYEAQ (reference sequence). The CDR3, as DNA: TGTGCTAGCAGTCAAACAGGGGCGGAGGAGACCCAGTACTTC. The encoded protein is CASSQTGAEETQYF. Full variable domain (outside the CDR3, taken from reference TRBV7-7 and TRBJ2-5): GAGVSQSPRYKVTKRGQDVTLRCDPISSHATLYWYQQALGQGPEFLTYFNYEAQPDKSGLPSDRFSAERPEGSISTLTIQRTEQRDSAMYRCASSQTGAEETQYFGPGTRLLVL.

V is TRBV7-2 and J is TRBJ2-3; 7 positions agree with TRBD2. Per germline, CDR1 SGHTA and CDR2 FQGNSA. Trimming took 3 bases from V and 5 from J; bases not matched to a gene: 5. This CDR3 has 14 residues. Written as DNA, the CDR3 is TGTGCCAGCAGCTTGGCGGGAGTCATAGATACGCAGTATTTT. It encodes CASSLAGVIDTQYF.

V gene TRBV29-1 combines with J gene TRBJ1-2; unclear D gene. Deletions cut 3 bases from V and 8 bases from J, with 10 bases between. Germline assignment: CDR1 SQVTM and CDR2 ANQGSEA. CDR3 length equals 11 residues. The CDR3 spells CSVDFSVGYTF. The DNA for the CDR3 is TGCAGCGTTGATTTTTCGGTGGGCTACACCTTC.

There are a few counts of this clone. In nucleotides, the CDR3 is TGTGCCAGCAGTAGGACAGGCCGAAATCAGCCCCAGCATTTT. Its protein product is CASSRTGRNQPQHF. This chain uses TRBV6-6 with TRBJ1-5; TRBD1 matches 7 bases. V was pared by 5 bases and J by 4 bases, with 5 bases of the junction left unmatched. Germline CDR1 and CDR2: MNHNY and SVGAGI (reference sequence). There are 14 residues in the CDR3.

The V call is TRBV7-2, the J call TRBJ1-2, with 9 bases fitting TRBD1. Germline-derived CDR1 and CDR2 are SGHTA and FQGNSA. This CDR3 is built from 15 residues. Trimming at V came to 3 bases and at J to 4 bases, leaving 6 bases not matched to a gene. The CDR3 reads CASSFPPTGGYGYTF. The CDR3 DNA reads TGTGCCAGCAGCTTCCCCCCGACAGGGGGCTATGGCTACACCTTC. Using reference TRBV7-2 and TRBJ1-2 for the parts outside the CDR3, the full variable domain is GAGVSQSPSNKVTEKGKDVELRCDPISGHTALYWYRQSLGQGLEFLIYFQGNSAPDKSGLPSDRFSAERTGGSVSTLTIQRTQQEDSAVYLCASSFPPTGGYGYTFGSGTRLTVV.

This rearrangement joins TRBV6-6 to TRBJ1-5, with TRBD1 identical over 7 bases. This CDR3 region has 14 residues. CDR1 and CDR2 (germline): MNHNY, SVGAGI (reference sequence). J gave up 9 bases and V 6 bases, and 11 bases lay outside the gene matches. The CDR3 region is CASSSTGAGMPQHF. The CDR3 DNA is TGTGCCAGCAGCTCCACAGGGGCCGGAATGCCCCAGCATTTT.

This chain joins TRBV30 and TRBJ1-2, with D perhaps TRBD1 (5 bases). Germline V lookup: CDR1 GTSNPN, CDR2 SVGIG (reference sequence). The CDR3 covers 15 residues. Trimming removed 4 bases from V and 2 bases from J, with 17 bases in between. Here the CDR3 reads CAWTRPAGWNYGYTF. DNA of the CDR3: TGTGCCTGGACGCGACCGGCAGGGTGGAACTATGGCTACACCTTC.

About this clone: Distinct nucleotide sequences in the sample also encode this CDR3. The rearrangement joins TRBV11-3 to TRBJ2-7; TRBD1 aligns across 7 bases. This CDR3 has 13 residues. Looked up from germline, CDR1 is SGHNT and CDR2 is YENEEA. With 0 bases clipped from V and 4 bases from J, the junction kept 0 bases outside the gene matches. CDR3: CASSLEQGYEQYF. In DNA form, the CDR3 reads TGTGCCAGCAGCTTAGAACAGGGGTACGAGCAGTACTTC.

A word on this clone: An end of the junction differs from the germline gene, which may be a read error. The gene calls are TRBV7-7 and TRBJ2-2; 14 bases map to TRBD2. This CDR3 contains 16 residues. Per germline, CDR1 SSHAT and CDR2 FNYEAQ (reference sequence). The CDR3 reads CASSSGTSGRTGELFF. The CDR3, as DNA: TGTGCTAGCAGCTCAGGGACTAGCGGGAGAACCGGGGAGCTGTTTTTT.

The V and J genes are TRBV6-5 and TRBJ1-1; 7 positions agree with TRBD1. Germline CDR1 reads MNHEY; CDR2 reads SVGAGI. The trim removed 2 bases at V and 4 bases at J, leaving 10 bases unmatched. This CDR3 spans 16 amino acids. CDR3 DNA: TGTGCCAGCAGTTACGCACACACAGGGGCCGGCACTGAAGCTTTCTTT. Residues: CASSYAHTGAGTEAFF.

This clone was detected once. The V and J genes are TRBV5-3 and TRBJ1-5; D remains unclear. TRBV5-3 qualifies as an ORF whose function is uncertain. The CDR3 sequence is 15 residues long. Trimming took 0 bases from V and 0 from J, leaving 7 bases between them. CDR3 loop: CARSLAHYSNQPQHF. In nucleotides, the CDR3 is TGTGCCAGAAGCTTGGCACACTATAGCAATCAGCCCCAGCATTTT.

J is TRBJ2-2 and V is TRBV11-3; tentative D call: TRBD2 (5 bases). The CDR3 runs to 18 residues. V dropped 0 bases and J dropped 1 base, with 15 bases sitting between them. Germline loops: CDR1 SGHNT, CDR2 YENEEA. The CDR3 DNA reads TGTGCCAGCAGCTTAGAAGGCAGCCGGGCGGGGAACACCGGGGAGCTGTTTTTT. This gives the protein CASSLEGSRAGNTGELFF.

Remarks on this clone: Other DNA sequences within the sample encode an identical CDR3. CDR3 region: CAISDATGVVETQYF. In nucleotides, the CDR3 is TGTGCCATCAGTGACGCGACAGGGGTGGTAGAGACCCAGTACTTC. This chain links TRBV10-3 with TRBJ2-5, with 8 positions matching TRBD1. Germline trimming cut 3 bases from V and 4 bases from J; bases unmatched to any gene: 7. This CDR3 contains 15 residues. Germline V gene lookup returns CDR1 ENHRY and CDR2 SYGVKD.

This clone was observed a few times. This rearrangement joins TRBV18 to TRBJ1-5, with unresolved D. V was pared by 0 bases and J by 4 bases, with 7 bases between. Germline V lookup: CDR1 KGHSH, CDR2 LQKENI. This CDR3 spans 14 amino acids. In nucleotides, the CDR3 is TGTGCCAGCTCACCACCGCGGCTAAATCAGCCCCAGCATTTT. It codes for CASSPPRLNQPQHF.

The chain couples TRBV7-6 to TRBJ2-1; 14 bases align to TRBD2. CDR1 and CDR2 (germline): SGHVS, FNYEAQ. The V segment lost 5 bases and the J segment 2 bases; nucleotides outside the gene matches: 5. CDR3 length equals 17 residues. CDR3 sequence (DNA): TGTGCCAGCAGCCCTGGACTAGCGGGAGGTACCTACAATGAGCAGTTCTTC. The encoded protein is CASSPGLAGGTYNEQFF.

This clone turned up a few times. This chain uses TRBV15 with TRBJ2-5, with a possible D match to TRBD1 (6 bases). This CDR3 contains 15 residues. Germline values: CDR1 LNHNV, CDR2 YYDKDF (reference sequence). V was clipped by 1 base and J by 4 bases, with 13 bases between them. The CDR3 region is CATSRGAGAGETQYF. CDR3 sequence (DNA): TGTGCCACCAGCAGAGGGGCAGGGGCGGGAGAGACCCAGTACTTC.

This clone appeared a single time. CDR3 loop: CAIRAGLAGLSTDTQYF. The CDR3, as DNA: TGTGCCATCAGGGCGGGACTAGCGGGGCTTAGCACAGATACGCAGTATTTT. V is TRBV10-3 and J is TRBJ2-3; TRBD2 agrees at 13 bases. The CDR3 is 17 residues long. In germline, CDR1 is ENHRY, CDR2 SYGVKD. V shed 6 bases and J 0 bases; nucleotides not matched to a gene: 6.

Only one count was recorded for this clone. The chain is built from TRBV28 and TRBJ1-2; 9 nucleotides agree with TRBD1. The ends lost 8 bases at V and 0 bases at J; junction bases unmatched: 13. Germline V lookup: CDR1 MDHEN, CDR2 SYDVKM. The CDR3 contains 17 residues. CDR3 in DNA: TGTGCCAGCGCGACAGGGGGTTATGCGGCGGCTAACTATGGCTACACCTTC. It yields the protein CASATGGYAAANYGYTF.

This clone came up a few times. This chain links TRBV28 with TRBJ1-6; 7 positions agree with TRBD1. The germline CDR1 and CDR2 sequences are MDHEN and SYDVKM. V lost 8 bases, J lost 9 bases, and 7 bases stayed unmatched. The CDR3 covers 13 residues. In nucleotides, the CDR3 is TGTGCCAGCTTAAAGGGGACAGTTTCACCCCTCCACTTT. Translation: CASLKGTVSPLHF.

The CDR3 nucleotides are TGTGCCAGCAGCCTAGGAGAGGGTACGCAGTATTTT. Translation gives CASSLGEGTQYF. This chain connects TRBV14 to TRBJ2-3; perhaps TRBD2 as D (5 bases). V gave up 4 bases and J gave up 8 bases, with 10 bases separating them. CDR3 length: 12 amino acids. Germline CDR1 reads SGHDN; CDR2 reads FVKESK.

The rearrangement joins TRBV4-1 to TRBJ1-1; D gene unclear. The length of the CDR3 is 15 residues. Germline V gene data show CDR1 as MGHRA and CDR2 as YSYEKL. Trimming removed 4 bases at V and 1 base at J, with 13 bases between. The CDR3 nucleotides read TGCGCCAGCAGCCCGATCGGACTGCAGAACACTGAAGCTTTCTTT. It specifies CASSPIGLQNTEAFF.

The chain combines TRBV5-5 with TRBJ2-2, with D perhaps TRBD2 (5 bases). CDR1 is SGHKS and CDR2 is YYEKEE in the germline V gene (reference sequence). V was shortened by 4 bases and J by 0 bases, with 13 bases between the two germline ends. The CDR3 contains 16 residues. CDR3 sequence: CASSPRGFANTGELFF. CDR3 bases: TGTGCCAGCAGCCCTAGAGGGTTCGCGAACACCGGGGAGCTGTTTTTT.

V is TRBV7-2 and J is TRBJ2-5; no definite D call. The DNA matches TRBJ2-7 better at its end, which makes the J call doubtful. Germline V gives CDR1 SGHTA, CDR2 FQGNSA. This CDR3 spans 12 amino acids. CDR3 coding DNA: TGTGCCAGCAGCTCGACTGGGTACGAGCAGTACTTC. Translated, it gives CASSSTGYEQYF.

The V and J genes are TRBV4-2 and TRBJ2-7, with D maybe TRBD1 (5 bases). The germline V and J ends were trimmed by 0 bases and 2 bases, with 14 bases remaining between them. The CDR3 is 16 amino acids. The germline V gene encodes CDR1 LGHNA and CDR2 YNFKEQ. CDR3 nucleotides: TGTGCCAGCAGCCAAGATGTTGGGGCGATTCCCTACGAGCAGTACTTC. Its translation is CASSQDVGAIPYEQYF.